The clone carrying this T cell receptor beta chain was counted a single time. Germline CDR1 is SGHAT and CDR2 is FQNNGV. Trimming removed 5 bases from V and 4 bases from J, with 16 bases in between. The CDR3 sequence is 15 residues long. Amplification of TCR beta CDR3 regions used RNA as the template. First-round RT-PCR targeting the TCR CDR3 was performed with the HTBI primer set. TCRdb redid the calling of the multiplex PCR reads with MiXCR, one entry per CDR3 protein. The table has about 400,000 distinct CDR3 sequences, more than 15% seen once. This entry belongs to a study of T cells in Graves' hyperthyroidism and ophthalmopathy. Stable Graves' hyperthyroidism meant no ophthalmopathy progression within 18 months.

Sequenced material: blood. The receptor was derived from a woman aged 18-29 years with Graves' hyperthyroidism. The chain couples TRBV11-2 to TRBJ2-3; D might be TRBD1 or TRBD2, each matching 5 bases. CDR3 amino acids: CASSPDHGAADTQYF. The CDR3 nucleotides read TGTGCCAGCAGCCCCGACCACGGGGCTGCAGATACGCAGTATTTT.